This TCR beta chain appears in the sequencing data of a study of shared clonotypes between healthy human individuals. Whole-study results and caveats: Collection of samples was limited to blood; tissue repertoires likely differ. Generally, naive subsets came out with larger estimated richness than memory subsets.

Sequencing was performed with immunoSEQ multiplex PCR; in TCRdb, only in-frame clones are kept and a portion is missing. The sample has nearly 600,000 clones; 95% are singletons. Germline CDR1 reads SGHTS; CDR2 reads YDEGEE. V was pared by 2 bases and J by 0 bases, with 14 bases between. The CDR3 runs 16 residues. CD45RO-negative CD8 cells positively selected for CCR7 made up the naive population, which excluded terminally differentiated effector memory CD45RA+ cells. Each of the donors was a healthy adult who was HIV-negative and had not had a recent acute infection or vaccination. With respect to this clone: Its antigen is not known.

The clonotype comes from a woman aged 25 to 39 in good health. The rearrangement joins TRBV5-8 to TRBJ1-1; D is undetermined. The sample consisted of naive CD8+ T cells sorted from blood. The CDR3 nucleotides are TGTGCCAGCAGCTTCCCCGGGGAGCACATGAACACTGAAGCTTTCTTT. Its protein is CASSFPGEHMNTEAFF.